These 14 T cell receptor beta chains were all obtained from the same sample, sequenced in a study of T cell responses to AZD1222 COVID-19 vaccine. Profiling relied on immunoSEQ multiplex PCR, and the TCRdb table lists in-frame clones only, not all of them. The table records about 110,000 clones, roughly 92% of them present only once. This sample comprised peripheral blood, obtained 28 days after the second AZD1222 dose. All receptors derive from an adult who received the AZD1222 COVID-19 vaccine.

The chain joins TRBV27 to TRBJ1-4; TRBD1 aligns across 7 bases. J lost 3 bases, V lost 5 bases, and 9 bases had no gene match. Per the germline V gene, CDR1 is MNHEY and CDR2 is SMNVEV (reference sequence). The CDR3 totals 16 residues. CDR3 nucleotide sequence: TGTGCCAGCAGTGGCCCGCGACAGGGCCCTAATGAAAAACTGTTTTTT. It translates to CASSGPRQGPNEKLFF.

A few counts support this clone. The CDR3 here is CASSVAGDTEAFF. CDR3 bases: TGTGCCAGCAGCGTAGCAGGGGACACTGAAGCTTTCTTT. V is TRBV9 and J is TRBJ1-1, with a weak D call TRBD1 (6 bases). The CDR3 has 13 residues. The V end was cut by 0 bases, the J end by 3 bases, with 6 bases between. Per the germline V gene, CDR1 is SGDLS and CDR2 is YYNGEE.

This chain links TRBV28 with TRBJ2-3; tentative D call: TRBD2 (5 bases). This CDR3 has 14 residues. CDR1 is MDHEN and CDR2 is SYDVKM in the germline V gene. V was clipped by 2 bases and J by 5 bases, with 11 bases between them. The CDR3 loop is CASSLSGIQDTQYF. As DNA, the CDR3 is TGTGCCAGCAGTTTAAGCGGAATTCAAGATACGCAGTATTTT. Full variable domain (outside the CDR3, taken from reference TRBV28 and TRBJ2-3): DVKVTQSSRYLVKRTGEKVFLECVQDMDHENMFWYRQDPGLGLRLIYFSYDVKMKEKGDIPEGYSVSREKKERFSLILESASTNQTSMYLCASSLSGIQDTQYFGPGTRLTVL.

This sequence joins TRBV4-3 and TRBJ1-6; D is unresolved. CDR3 length equals 13 residues. The V gene's germline CDR1 is LGHNA and CDR2 YSLEER. V lost 2 bases to trimming and J lost 7 bases, with 6 bases between them. CDR3 amino acids: CASSQFSNSPLHF. The CDR3 DNA reads TGCGCCAGCAGCCAATTTTCAAATTCACCCCTCCACTTT.

The chain uses TRBV24-1 and TRBJ2-7; 9 bases agree with TRBD1. CDR3 length: 15 amino acids. The V segment lost 4 bases and the J segment 6 bases; nucleotides outside the gene matches: 9. In germline, CDR1 is KGHDR, CDR2 SFDVKD. The CDR3: CATSDPGTGTGEQYF. The DNA for the CDR3 is TGTGCCACCAGTGACCCCGGGACAGGGACGGGCGAGCAGTACTTC.

The chain is built from TRBV2 and TRBJ1-2, with D perhaps TRBD1 (5 bases). Looked up from germline, CDR1 is SNHLY and CDR2 is FYNNEI. The CDR3 is made up of 14 amino acids. V was pared by 6 bases and J by 4 bases, with 15 bases between. For the CDR3, the DNA is TGTGCCAGCAGCGCGATTAGACAGAGCTATGGCTACACCTTC. Residues: CASSAIRQSYGYTF.

The chain recombines TRBV23-1 with TRBJ2-1; TRBD2 is a possible D gene (7 bases). TRBV23-1 is given ORF status, its function remaining uncertain. The CDR3 covers 20 residues. The V end lost 4 bases, the J end lost 1 base, and 26 bases lay between the germline ends. The DNA for the CDR3 is TGCGCCAGCAGTCCCCGTTGTCGCGTCGGGGGGCCCCCTTCCTACAATGAGCAGTTCTTC. Translated: CASSPRCRVGGPPSYNEQFF.

This chain joins TRBV29-1 and TRBJ2-5; D might be TRBD1 or TRBD2, each matching 6 bases. Germline V CDR1 and CDR2: SQVTM, ANQGSEA. This CDR3 has 12 amino acids. V was shortened by 4 bases and J by 7 bases, with 13 bases between the two germline ends. The DNA for the CDR3 is TGCAGCGTTGGGGGGGCCGAGGGGACCCAGTACTTC. Its translation: CSVGGAEGTQYF.

The chain couples TRBV7-9 to TRBJ1-2; D ambiguous. This CDR3 has 13 amino acids. Trimming took off 5 bases at V and 3 bases at J, with 10 bases between the two ends. Germline CDR1 SEHNR, CDR2 FQNEAQ (reference sequence). CDR3 in DNA: TGTGCCAGCAGCGCACAGCTTTACTATGGCTACACCTTC. As protein: CASSAQLYYGYTF.

The rearrangement joins TRBV6-2 or TRBV6-3 to TRBJ2-7; D is perhaps TRBD2 (6 bases). The V gene's germline CDR1 is MNHEY and CDR2 SVGEGT. V was cut by 0 bases and J by 0 bases, with 18 bases left in between. There are 18 residues in the CDR3. CDR3 sequence: CASSYSRSSGGNSYEQYF. In nucleotides, the CDR3 is TGTGCCAGCAGTTACTCCCGAAGTTCCGGGGGAAACTCCTACGAGCAGTACTTC.

The rearrangement links TRBV28 to TRBJ2-7; 8 bases agree with TRBD1. The trim removed 4 bases at V and 7 bases at J, leaving 15 bases unmatched. The CDR3 totals 16 residues. Germline CDR1 and CDR2: MDHEN and SYDVKM. CDR3 protein: CASSYPRGQGAQEQYF. CDR3 DNA sequence: TGTGCCAGCAGTTATCCTCGAGGGCAGGGGGCACAGGAGCAGTACTTC.

This sequence joins TRBV29-1 and TRBJ2-7; 8 bases line up with TRBD1. Germline loops: CDR1 SQVTM, CDR2 ANQGSEA. Trimming at V came to 5 bases and at J to 2 bases, leaving 8 bases not matched to a gene. This CDR3 region has 14 residues. The CDR3 reads CSVWPGQGTYEQYF. CDR3 DNA: TGCAGCGTTTGGCCCGGACAGGGAACCTACGAGCAGTACTTC.

The V gene is TRBV5-5, the J gene TRBJ1-2, with TRBD1 matching 7 bases. Germline CDR1 is SGHKS and CDR2 is YYEKEE (reference sequence). CDR3 length: 13 residues. Trimming at V came to 4 bases and at J to 4 bases, leaving 4 bases not matched to a gene. The CDR3 DNA reads as TGTGCCAGCAGCGTACAGGGGTCCTATGGCTACACCTTC. Protein: CASSVQGSYGYTF.

This chain links TRBV6-5 with TRBJ1-2; D possibly corresponds to TRBD1 (6 bases). With 4 bases removed from V and 2 bases from J, the gap between germline ends came to 14 bases. The CDR3 consists of 15 residues. CDR1 and CDR2 (germline): MNHEY, SVGAGI. DNA for the CDR3: TGTGCCAGCAGTTCATGGGGGCAGGGAAACTATGGCTACACCTTC. This encodes CASSSWGQGNYGYTF.